These 5 T cell receptor beta chains came from one sample sequenced in a study of blood T cell repertoires in COVID-19 (dated by TCRdb to 2020 to 2021). Libraries came from the immunoSEQ multiplex PCR assay. The immuneACCESS repertoire file appears here via TCRdb, limited to in-frame rearrangements. These files lack a portion of the clones; in checked studies, under half of the deficit traces to unresolved V genes, and the cause of the others is not known. The sample table lists 99,000 or so clones, approximately 85% of them with a count of one. Of the sample, roughly 5% falls within the top ten clones. The sequenced sample was peripheral blood. Receptors were obtained from a man aged 55 to 69 with acute or convalescent COVID-19.

The V gene is TRBV3-1 (or the pseudogene TRBV3-2), the J gene TRBJ1-5; D unclear. Germline V gene lookup returns CDR1 LGHDT and CDR2 YNNKEL (reference sequence). This CDR3 is 15 amino acids long. V was trimmed by 2 bases and J by 4 bases, leaving 12 bases between them. This CDR3 reads CASSQSDNWNQPQHF. In DNA form, the CDR3 reads TGTGCCAGCAGCCAATCCGACAATTGGAATCAGCCCCAGCATTTT.

The V gene is TRBV9, the J gene TRBJ1-1; weak D call: TRBD1 (6 bases). CDR3 length: 17 residues. Germline-derived CDR1 and CDR2 are SGDLS and YYNGEE. V lost 0 bases and J 4 bases, leaving 19 bases between the germline ends. The CDR3 reads CASSVATGNRAGTEAFF. The CDR3 coding sequence is TGTGCCAGCAGCGTAGCTACGGGGAACAGGGCCGGCACTGAAGCTTTCTTT.

The CDR3 region is CASSLGLAGPTDTQYF. CDR3 sequence (DNA): TGTGCCAGCAGCCTAGGACTAGCGGGACCCACAGATACGCAGTATTTT. This sequence joins TRBV7-9 and TRBJ2-3, with 12 bases identical to TRBD2. This CDR3 is 16 amino acids long. From germline, CDR1 is SEHNR and CDR2 FQNEAQ (reference sequence). V lost 5 bases, J lost 2 bases, and 5 bases stayed unmatched.

The chain couples TRBV27 to TRBJ2-1; the D gene is possibly TRBD2 (5 bases). Trimming removed 3 bases at V and 2 bases at J, with 11 bases between. Germline V gene sequence: CDR1 MNHEY, CDR2 SMNVEV (reference sequence). The length of the CDR3 is 15 residues. The CDR3 coding sequence is TGTGCCAGCAGTTTGACTACCCAGCCCTACAATGAGCAGTTCTTC. As protein: CASSLTTQPYNEQFF.

This rearrangement joins TRBV28 to TRBJ2-7; 9 bases match TRBD1. Germline CDR1 and CDR2: MDHEN and SYDVKM. This CDR3 has 14 amino acids. V dropped 2 bases and J dropped 7; count of bases not matched to a gene: 6. CDR3 bases: TGTGCCAGCAGTTTAAGGACAGGGGCGCGGGAGCAGTACTTC. Translated: CASSLRTGAREQYF. Full variable domain (outside the CDR3, taken from reference TRBV28 and TRBJ2-7): DVKVTQSSRYLVKRTGEKVFLECVQDMDHENMFWYRQDPGLGLRLIYFSYDVKMKEKGDIPEGYSVSREKKERFSLILESASTNQTSMYLCASSLRTGAREQYFGPGTRLTVT.